This T cell receptor (beta chain) was recovered during a study of post-analysis software for immune sequencing data. Findings and caveats of the study: Comparison of patients with controls showed five or six TRBV segments more frequent in patients, TRBV5-6, TRBV5-1 and TRBV20-1 among them. Controls had significantly higher normalized Chao1 diversity than multiple sclerosis patients.

Germline-derived CDR1 and CDR2 are LNHDA and SQIVND (reference sequence). The V end was cut by 1 base, the J end by 3 bases, with 4 bases between. CDR3 length equals 13 residues. TCR beta cDNA libraries had unique molecular identifiers. MiXCR, applied by TCRdb to the PCR reads, yields one record per CDR3 protein. The sample records hundreds of thousands of distinct CDR3 sequences, approximately 60% being singletons. As concerns this clonotype: No antigen is known for it.

The chain carries TRBV19 and TRBJ2-1; D ambiguous. What was sequenced was blood. This TCR derives from a girl between 2 and 10 years old with multiple sclerosis. CDR3 bases: TGTGCCAGTAGTATAGGGGACTACAATGAGCAGTTCTTC. Translation gives CASSIGDYNEQFF.